What follows are 5 T cell receptor beta chains derived from one specimen sequenced in a study of T cells in Graves' hyperthyroidism and ophthalmopathy. Researchers amplified the TCR beta CDR3 regions from RNA transcripts. The HTBI primer set was used in a first-round RT-PCR of the TCR CDR3. One entry per CDR3 protein results from TCRdb running MiXCR on the multiplex PCR reads. The sample comprises 300,000 to 450,000 distinct CDR3 sequences, 15% to 20% of which are singletons, and around 15% rests with the top ten. Sequenced: blood. The receptors stem from a woman aged 35 to 49 with Graves' ophthalmopathy.

This clonotype was observed many times. The rearrangement joins TRBV6-6 to TRBJ1-1; D may be TRBD1 (5 bases). The V gene lost 4 bases and the J gene lost 4 bases, with 13 bases spanning the gap. The CDR3 sequence is 14 residues long. CDR1 is MNHNY and CDR2 is SVGAGI in the germline V gene (reference sequence). CDR3: CASSSRGSGTEAFF. DNA for the CDR3: TGTGCCAGCAGTTCTAGGGGATCGGGCACTGAAGCTTTCTTT.

This clonotype has a count of ten or more. J is TRBJ2-2 and V is TRBV2; D call uncertain. The V gene lost 6 bases and the J gene lost 9 bases, with 20 bases spanning the gap. The CDR3 contains 15 residues. The germline V gene encodes CDR1 SNHLY and CDR2 FYNNEI. The CDR3 DNA reads TGTGCCAGCAGAAACCCGATTATAACTCGGCGGGAGCTGTTTTTT. This codes for CASRNPIITRRELFF.

This clonotype was observed many times. The CDR3 DNA sequence: TGTGCCAGCAGTTTCTCTGGGGGGGCTGTAGAGCCCCAGCATTTT. This translates into CASSFSGGAVEPQHF. The genes are TRBV28 and TRBJ1-5, with a weak D call TRBD1 (6 bases). This CDR3 has 15 residues. CDR1 is MDHEN, CDR2 SYDVKM, per germline. V was pared by 3 bases and J by 8 bases, with 17 bases between. Full variable domain (outside the CDR3, taken from reference TRBV28 and TRBJ1-5): DVKVTQSSRYLVKRTGEKVFLECVQDMDHENMFWYRQDPGLGLRLIYFSYDVKMKEKGDIPEGYSVSREKKERFSLILESASTNQTSMYLCASSFSGGAVEPQHFGDGTRLSIL.

This clonotype showed up many times. This chain uses TRBV11-2 with TRBJ2-7; D unresolved. The CDR3 is 18 residues long. CDR1 and CDR2 (germline): SGHAT, FQNNGV. Trimming pared 3 bases from V and 2 bases from J, leaving 23 bases between. CDR3 DNA: TGTGCCAGCAGCTTGGTTTCGATTGGTACCAGGAGAGCCTACGAGCAGTACTTC. Translated: CASSLVSIGTRRAYEQYF.

This clonotype was observed at least ten times. V usage is TRBV19 and J usage is TRBJ2-7, with TRBD1 as a possible D gene (6 bases). The CDR3 is 14 residues long. Per germline, CDR1 LNHDA and CDR2 SQIVND (reference sequence). Trimming stripped 3 bases from V and 2 bases from J, with 11 bases between. CDR3 nucleotides: TGTGCCAGTAGTATGAAAGGGGGAACCTACGAGCAGTACTTC. Translated, it gives CASSMKGGTYEQYF.